This T cell receptor (beta chain) came from a study of T cells in Graves' hyperthyroidism and ophthalmopathy. The TCR beta CDR3 regions underwent amplification using RNA transcripts as the source. The HTBI primer set was used in a first-round RT-PCR of the TCR CDR3. One entry per CDR3 protein, called by TCRdb with MiXCR from the multiplex PCR reads. The sample yields around 600,000 distinct CDR3 sequences, approximately 15% seen once. This clonotype appeared many times. What it binds is not known. The study based diagnoses on clinical symptoms, serum thyroxine and TRAb, thyroid ultrasound and orbital computed tomography. The PBMCs were taken from more than 8 ml of fresh peripheral blood. Looked up from germline, CDR1 is MDHEN and CDR2 is SYDVKM. V lost 4 bases to trimming and J lost 5 bases, with 9 bases between them. The CDR3 spans 12 residues. Findings and caveats of the study: Ophthalmopathy got predicted by the model a median roughly 6.4 months before its onset.

This TCR was sampled from a woman aged 18-30 years with Graves' ophthalmopathy. This chain links TRBV28 with TRBJ2-7; possibly TRBD1 for D (6 bases). The material sequenced was blood. The CDR3 loop is CASSYRVNEQYF. The CDR3 coding sequence is TGTGCCAGCAGTTACAGGGTTAACGAGCAGTACTTC. The full variable domain, rest sourced from reference TRBV28 and TRBJ2-7, is DVKVTQSSRYLVKRTGEKVFLECVQDMDHENMFWYRQDPGLGLRLIYFSYDVKMKEKGDIPEGYSVSREKKERFSLILESASTNQTSMYLCASSYRVNEQYFGPGTRLTVT.